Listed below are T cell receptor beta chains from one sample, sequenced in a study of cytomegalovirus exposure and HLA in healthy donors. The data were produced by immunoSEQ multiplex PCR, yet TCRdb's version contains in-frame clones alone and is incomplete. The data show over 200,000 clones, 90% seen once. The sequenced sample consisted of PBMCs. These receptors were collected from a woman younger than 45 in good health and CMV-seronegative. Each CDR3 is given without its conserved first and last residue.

CDR3 protein: ASTPSGGQETQY; V gene: TRBV9; J gene: TRBJ2-5; CDR3 length: 12
CDR3 protein: ASSLLDRTPPGPNDSNQPQH; V gene: TRBV27; J gene: TRBJ1-5; CDR3 length: 20
CDR3 protein: ASSQPSGRVGGYT; V gene: TRBV4-1; J gene: TRBJ1-2; CDR3 length: 13
CDR3 protein: ASSSYPGQGEETQY; V gene: TRBV4-2; J gene: TRBJ2-5; CDR3 length: 14
CDR3 protein: ASSRDSLNTEAF; V gene: TRBV18; J gene: TRBJ1-1; CDR3 length: 12
CDR3 protein: ASSLDAGYEQY; V gene: TRBV7-6; J gene: TRBJ2-7; CDR3 length: 11
CDR3 protein: ASSQDPGGYTEAF; V gene: TRBV4-1; J gene: TRBJ1-1; CDR3 length: 13
CDR3 protein: ASCCGYT; V gene: TRBV6-6; J gene: TRBJ1-2; CDR3 length: 7
CDR3 protein: ASSFGLAGGGDEQF; V gene: TRBV5-6; J gene: TRBJ2-1; CDR3 length: 14
CDR3 protein: SVGREHYEQY; V gene: TRBV29-1; J gene: TRBJ2-7; CDR3 length: 10
CDR3 protein: ASSDNTGELF; V gene: TRBV9; J gene: TRBJ2-2; CDR3 length: 10
CDR3 protein: ASKRGRNSYEQY; V gene: TRBV19; J gene: TRBJ2-7; CDR3 length: 12
CDR3 protein: ASSLNRDFYEQY; V gene: TRBV27; J gene: TRBJ2-7; CDR3 length: 12
CDR3 protein: ASSLFSPGTGHSEQY; V gene: TRBV27; J gene: TRBJ2-7; CDR3 length: 15
CDR3 protein: ASTLPSREETQY; V gene: TRBV28; J gene: TRBJ2-5; CDR3 length: 12
CDR3 protein: ASSEEGLAGTDTQY; V gene: TRBV2; J gene: TRBJ2-3; CDR3 length: 14
CDR3 protein: ASSPSLFDTQY; V gene: TRBV11-2; J gene: TRBJ2-3; CDR3 length: 11
CDR3 protein: ASSLEHGDEQF; V gene: TRBV5-1; J gene: TRBJ2-1; CDR3 length: 11
CDR3 protein: ASSFPGGQGGYT; V gene: TRBV28; J gene: TRBJ1-2; CDR3 length: 12
CDR3 protein: ASSLDGPRGSSYNEQF; V gene: TRBV27; J gene: TRBJ2-1; CDR3 length: 16
CDR3 protein: ASSSEDRDLREQY; V gene: TRBV28; J gene: TRBJ2-7; CDR3 length: 13
CDR3 protein: ATLDRDSYNEQF; V gene: TRBV2; J gene: TRBJ2-1; CDR3 length: 12
CDR3 protein: ASSLGGANQPQH; V gene: TRBV28; J gene: TRBJ1-5; CDR3 length: 12
CDR3 protein: ASSTRTSGSNEQF; V gene: TRBV13; J gene: TRBJ2-1; CDR3 length: 13
CDR3 protein: ASSPAVGNEQF; V gene: TRBV18; J gene: TRBJ2-1; CDR3 length: 11
CDR3 protein: ASSLVGGDEQY; V gene: TRBV7-8; J gene: TRBJ2-7; CDR3 length: 11